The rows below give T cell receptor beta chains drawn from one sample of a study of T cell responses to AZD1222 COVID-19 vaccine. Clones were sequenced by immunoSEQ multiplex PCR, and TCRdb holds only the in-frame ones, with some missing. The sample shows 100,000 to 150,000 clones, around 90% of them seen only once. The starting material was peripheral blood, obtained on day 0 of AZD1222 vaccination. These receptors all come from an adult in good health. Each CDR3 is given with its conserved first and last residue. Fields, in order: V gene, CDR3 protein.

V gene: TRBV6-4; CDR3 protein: CASSEAGFGNEQFF
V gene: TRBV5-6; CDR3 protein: CASSLTSGVEQYF
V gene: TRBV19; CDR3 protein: CASTRDRGHYGYTF
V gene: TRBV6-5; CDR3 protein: CASSLRATTGELFF
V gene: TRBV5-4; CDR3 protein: CASSSPASGGGEQYF
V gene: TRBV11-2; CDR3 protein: CASSNTGTGKSNQPQHF
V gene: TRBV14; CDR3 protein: CASSQDLTDQTHGYTF
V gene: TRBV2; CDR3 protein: CASSEGDISNYGYTF
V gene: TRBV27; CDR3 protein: CAANLSSLNEKLFF
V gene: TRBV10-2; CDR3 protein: CASSEGFDTEAFF
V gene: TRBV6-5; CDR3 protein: CASSYEGMNTEAFF
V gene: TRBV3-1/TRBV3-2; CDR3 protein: CASRPPGVGSRLVGDYGYTF
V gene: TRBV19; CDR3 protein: CASSIKRVRGLNTEAFF
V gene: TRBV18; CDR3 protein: CASSPRGENSNQPQHF
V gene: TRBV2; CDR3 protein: CASRKEGSQFDGYTF
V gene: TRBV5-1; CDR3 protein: CASSPLGYPGAEAFF
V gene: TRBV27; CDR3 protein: CASGEPPSGANVLTF
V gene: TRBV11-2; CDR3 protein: CASSFFEESEKLFF
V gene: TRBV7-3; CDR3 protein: CASSPATSGEETQYF
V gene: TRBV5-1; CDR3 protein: CASSLDLTDTQYF
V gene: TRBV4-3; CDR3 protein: CASSQDGGGTNTIYF
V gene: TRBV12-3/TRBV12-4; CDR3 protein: CASSLGFQPQHF
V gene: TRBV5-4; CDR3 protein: CASSGTDRANTEAFF
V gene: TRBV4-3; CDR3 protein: CASSQAADQPQHF